This is a list of T cell receptor beta chains from one sample in a study of blood T cell repertoires in COVID-19. Profiled with immunoSEQ multiplex PCR; TCRdb holds only in-frame clones, not every one. Altogether 250,000 to 350,000 clones are present, about nine tenths being singletons, with the ten largest covering roughly 2.1%. The specimen was peripheral blood. All receptors derive from a man between 18 and 29 years old with active or convalescent COVID-19. Each CDR3 is given with its conserved first and last residue. D genes are given only for firm matches. Not every row has a clone size; where given, it reads once, few, many or a size class.

size | D | J | V | CDR3 | DNA
NA | TRBD2 | TRBJ2-5 | TRBV7-2 | CASSLGGRRETQYF | TGTGCCAGCAGCTTAGGCGGGAGGCGGGAGACCCAGTACTTC
NA | NA | TRBJ2-1 | TRBV27 | CASSRGLDTYNEQFF | TGTGCCAGCAGCCGAGGGCTTGACACCTACAATGAGCAGTTCTTC
NA | NA | TRBJ2-6 | TRBV14 | CASSQDRSPRSGANVLTF | TGTGCCAGCAGCCAAGATCGCAGCCCTCGGAGTGGGGCCAACGTCCTGACTTTC
NA | TRBD2 | TRBJ2-3 | TRBV11-3 | CASSLGGTSNTQYF | TGTGCCAGCAGCTTAGGAGGGACTAGTAATACGCAGTATTTT
NA | NA | TRBJ2-1 | TRBV3-1/TRBV3-2 | CASSQDRQTVPVARSYNEQFF | TGTGCCAGCAGCCAAGATAGGCAGACTGTCCCGGTTGCTCGCTCCTACAATGAGCAGTTCTTC
NA | TRBD2 | TRBJ2-3 | TRBV24-1 | CATGRTSGLGDTQYF | TGTGCCACCGGACGGACTAGCGGCCTTGGAGATACGCAGTATTTT
NA | NA | TRBJ1-2 | TRBV21-1 | CASSRPRAGDYGYTF | TGTGCCAGCAGCCGACCGAGGGCAGGAGACTATGGCTACACCTTC
NA | NA | TRBJ2-7 | TRBV7-8 | CASSPVGPVKQYF | TGTGCCAGCAGCCCAGTGGGGCCCGTCAAGCAGTACTTC
NA | TRBD2 | TRBJ2-5 | TRBV9 | CASSATSGSMIETQYF | TGTGCCAGCAGCGCAACTAGCGGGAGTATGATAGAGACCCAGTACTTC
NA | NA | TRBJ1-5 | TRBV6-2/TRBV6-3 | CASSYQGQPQHF | TGTGCCAGCAGTTACCAGGGCCAGCCCCAGCATTTT
NA | NA | TRBJ1-2 | TRBV4-2 | CASSQVSGGYTF | TGTGCCAGCAGCCAAGTATCGGGGGGCTACACCTTC
NA | NA | TRBJ2-1 | TRBV29-1 | CSVEVRQGTYNEQFF | TGCAGCGTTGAGGTTCGGCAGGGCACCTACAATGAGCAGTTCTTC
NA | TRBD1 | TRBJ1-5 | TRBV19 | CASRTGVNQPQHF | TGTGCCAGTAGGACAGGGGTTAATCAGCCCCAGCATTTT
NA | NA | TRBJ1-2 | TRBV7-8 | CASSPDSYGYTF | TGTGCCAGCAGCCCGGACAGTTATGGCTACACCTTC
few | TRBD2 | TRBJ2-5 | TRBV19 | CASSRLAGAGETQYF | TGTGCCAGTAGTAGACTAGCGGGAGCTGGAGAGACCCAGTACTTC